This entry lists 17 T cell receptor beta chains sequenced from one sample in a study of cytomegalovirus exposure and HLA in healthy donors. Primers: 60 Vbeta forward and 13 Jbeta reverse. Only in-frame clones appear in the TCRdb table, and some are missing; sequencing was by immunoSEQ multiplex PCR. The sample yields about 150,000 clones, about 84% seen once. Sequenced: PBMCs. The source is a man over 45 in good health and CMV-seropositive.

J is TRBJ2-7 and V is TRBV10-2; a weak D match, TRBD1 (6 bases). There are 13 residues in the CDR3. The germline CDR1 and CDR2 sequences are WSHSY and SAAADI. Trimming pared 3 bases from V and 3 bases from J, leaving 9 bases between. CDR3 in amino acids: CASSEEGVYEQYF. The DNA for the CDR3 is TGCGCCAGCAGTGAAGAGGGGGTCTACGAGCAGTACTTC.

The chain combines TRBV21-1 with TRBJ1-5. TRBV21-1 is termed a pseudogene. CDR3 length equals 14 residues. CDR3 in amino acids: CASSKVGGYQPQHF. The DNA for the CDR3 is TGTGCCAGCAGCAAAGTAGGCGGTTACCAGCCCCAGCATTTT.

The rearrangement uses TRBV7-8 and TRBJ2-1; 9 bases are a match to TRBD1. V trimming: 6 bases; J trimming: 9 bases; junction bases outside the gene matches: 9. The CDR3 runs to 14 residues. Per the germline V gene, CDR1 is SGHVS and CDR2 is FQNEAQ. CDR3 sequence: CASSLRRDRVEQFF. Here the CDR3 DNA reads TGTGCCAGCAGTCTACGCCGGGACAGGGTTGAGCAGTTCTTC.

This chain uses TRBV6-5 with TRBJ2-1; D is unclear. From germline, CDR1 is MNHEY and CDR2 SVGAGI. The CDR3 is made up of 13 amino acids. V lost 7 bases, J lost 1 base, and 8 bases lay in between. The CDR3 DNA is TGTGCCAGCAACCGGTTTTCCTACAATGAGCAGTTCTTC. Translation gives CASNRFSYNEQFF.

This chain connects TRBV9 to TRBJ2-1, with 9 nucleotides matching TRBD2. Germline CDR1 reads SGDLS; CDR2 reads YYNGEE. The CDR3 length is 15 residues. V trimming: 5 bases; J trimming: 0 bases; junction bases outside the gene matches: 3. CDR3 sequence reads: CASRGSGSSYNEQFF. CDR3 nucleotide sequence: TGTGCCAGCAGAGGTAGCGGGAGCTCCTACAATGAGCAGTTCTTC.

V gene TRBV4-3 combines with J gene TRBJ2-5; D may be TRBD1 (5 bases). The germline V gene encodes CDR1 LGHNA and CDR2 YSLEER. CDR3 size: 14 residues. V was clipped by 4 bases and J by 3 bases, with 12 bases between them. CDR3 protein: CASSPYRTEETQYF. In DNA, the CDR3 is TGCGCCAGCAGCCCATACAGGACGGAAGAGACCCAGTACTTC.

This chain joins TRBV5-4 and TRBJ2-7; 7 nucleotides line up with TRBD1. The J segment lost 0 bases and the V segment lost 2 bases, leaving 5 bases of the junction unmatched. The CDR3 runs to 15 residues. Germline V CDR1 and CDR2: SGHNT, YYREEE (reference sequence). The CDR3 reads CASSFGQDNSYEQYF. The DNA of the CDR3 is TGTGCCAGCAGCTTCGGACAGGACAACTCCTACGAGCAGTACTTC.

The chain links TRBV14 to TRBJ2-5; D remains ambiguous. V lost 0 bases, J lost 5 bases, and 10 bases lay in between. This CDR3 contains 14 residues. Germline V lookup: CDR1 SGHDN, CDR2 FVKESK. The CDR3 spells CASSQDSMSETQYF. The CDR3 coding sequence is TGTGCCAGCAGCCAAGACTCTATGAGTGAGACCCAGTACTTC.

The J gene is TRBJ1-5, the V gene TRBV19, with 7 bases fitting TRBD1. The J segment lost 1 base and the V segment lost 8 bases, leaving 5 bases of the junction unmatched. CDR3 length equals 14 residues. Germline CDR1 LNHDA, CDR2 SQIVND (reference sequence). The CDR3 bases are TGTGCCAGTCGAGGGGGCTTGAGCAATCAGCCCCAGCATTTT. It encodes CASRGGLSNQPQHF. Combining the CDR3 with reference TRBV19 and TRBJ1-5 gives the whole variable domain DGGITQSPKYLFRKEGQNVTLSCEQNLNHDAMYWYRQDPGQGLRLIYYSQIVNDFQKGDIAEGYSVSREKKESFPLTVTSAQKNPTAFYLCASRGGLSNQPQHFGDGTRLSIL.

The chain employs TRBV2 and TRBJ1-5; 7 bases are a match to TRBD1. Looked up from germline, CDR1 is SNHLY and CDR2 is FYNNEI. The CDR3 runs to 12 residues. V lost 8 bases to trimming and J lost 5 bases; unmatched junction nucleotides: 3. The CDR3 reads CASGTDHQPQHF. The CDR3 DNA sequence: TGTGCCAGCGGGACAGATCATCAGCCCCAGCATTTT.

This chain links TRBV7-9 with TRBJ1-1, with D tentatively TRBD1 (6 bases). The germline V and J ends were trimmed by 5 bases and 3 bases, with 13 bases remaining between them. CDR3 size: 14 residues. The germline V gene has CDR1 SEHNR and CDR2 FQNEAQ (reference sequence). CDR3 amino acids: CASSPGQGYTEAFF. The CDR3 DNA reads as TGTGCCAGCAGCCCCGGCCAGGGGTACACTGAAGCTTTCTTT.

The chain couples TRBV2 to TRBJ1-2, with D maybe TRBD1 (6 bases). Deletions cut 5 bases from V and 8 bases from J, with 21 bases between. Germline CDR1 reads SNHLY; CDR2 reads FYNNEI. This CDR3 is 15 amino acids long. CDR3 nucleotide sequence: TGTGCCAGCAGTTCGCTCCGGGACACCCCTTTGGGCTACACCTTC. Translation gives CASSSLRDTPLGYTF.

The chain couples TRBV5-1 to TRBJ1-4, with 10 nucleotides matching TRBD1. The CDR3 totals 14 residues. Germline V gene data show CDR1 as SGHRS and CDR2 as YFSETQ. V was pared by 0 bases and J by 7 bases, with 0 bases of the junction left unmatched. DNA of the CDR3: TGCGCCAGCAGCTTGGGGACAGGGGGTGAAAAACTGTTTTTT. It encodes CASSLGTGGEKLFF.

V is TRBV5-4 and J is TRBJ2-5, with D possibly being TRBD1 (6 bases). The CDR3 consists of 15 residues. Germline-derived CDR1 and CDR2 are SGHNT and YYREEE (reference sequence). V lost 5 bases to trimming and J lost 6 bases, with 20 bases between them. The CDR3 sequence is CASSRLGDIGQTQYF. The CDR3 coding sequence is TGTGCCAGCAGTCGCCTCGGGGACATCGGTCAGACCCAGTACTTC.

The chain carries TRBV27 and TRBJ2-7; 8 nucleotides agree with TRBD1. CDR1 MNHEY and CDR2 SMNVEV come from the germline V gene (reference sequence). Germline trimming cut 2 bases from V and 4 bases from J; bases unmatched to any gene: 7. The CDR3 is 15 residues long. CDR3 coding DNA: TGTGCCAGCAGTTTAAGAGACAGGGGTGGATACGAGCAGTACTTC. The encoded protein is CASSLRDRGGYEQYF.

The chain recombines TRBV28 with TRBJ1-2, with TRBD1 as a possible D gene (6 bases). This CDR3 is 15 amino acids long. CDR1 is MDHEN, CDR2 SYDVKM, per germline. The germline V and J ends were trimmed by 1 base and 4 bases, with 13 bases remaining between them. The chain's CDR3 is CASSLLAGARYGYTF. The DNA for the CDR3 is TGTGCCAGCAGTTTATTAGCAGGGGCTCGCTATGGCTACACCTTC.

This chain links TRBV6-6 with TRBJ1-2, with TRBD1 as a possible D gene (5 bases). The CDR3 sequence is 13 residues long. CDR1 MNHNY and CDR2 SVGAGI come from the germline V gene (reference sequence). V was pared by 7 bases and J by 4 bases, with 13 bases between. CDR3 protein: CASILRGSYGYTF. For the CDR3, the DNA is TGTGCCAGCATTCTGCGGGGGAGCTATGGCTACACCTTC.